The T cell receptor (beta chain) under discussion was sequenced for a study of T cells in Graves' hyperthyroidism and ophthalmopathy. This clonotype turned up a few times. V was shortened by 0 bases and J by 0 bases, with 9 bases between the two germline ends. Germline V gene lookup returns CDR1 LGHNA and CDR2 YSLEER. The CDR3 has 15 residues. The source material, RNA transcripts, was used to amplify TCR beta CDR3 regions. HTBI primers drove first-round RT-PCR of the TCR CDR3. TCRdb analysed the multiplex PCR reads with MiXCR anew, one entry per CDR3 protein. The sample has roughly 740,000 distinct CDR3 sequences, over 15% seen once.

The sequenced sample consisted of blood. V gene TRBV4-3 combines with J gene TRBJ2-7, with D unresolved. The sequence was collected from a man younger than 30 with Graves' hyperthyroidism. CDR3 DNA sequence: TGCGCCAGCAGCCAAGAAAGCGTAAGCTCCTACGAGCAGTACTTC. The encoded protein is CASSQESVSSYEQYF.